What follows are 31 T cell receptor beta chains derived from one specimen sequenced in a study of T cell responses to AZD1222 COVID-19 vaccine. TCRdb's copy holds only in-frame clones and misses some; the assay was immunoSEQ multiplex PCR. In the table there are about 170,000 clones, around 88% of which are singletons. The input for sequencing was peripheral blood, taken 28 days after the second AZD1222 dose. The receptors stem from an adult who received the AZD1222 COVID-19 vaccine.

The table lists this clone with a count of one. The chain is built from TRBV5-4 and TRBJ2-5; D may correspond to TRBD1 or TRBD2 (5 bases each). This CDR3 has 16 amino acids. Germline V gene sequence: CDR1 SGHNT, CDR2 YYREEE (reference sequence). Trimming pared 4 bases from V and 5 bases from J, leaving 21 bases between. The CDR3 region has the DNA TGTGCCAGCAGCCCCCCGGGACCCCAAGCACAGGAGACCCAGTACTTC. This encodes CASSPPGPQAQETQYF.

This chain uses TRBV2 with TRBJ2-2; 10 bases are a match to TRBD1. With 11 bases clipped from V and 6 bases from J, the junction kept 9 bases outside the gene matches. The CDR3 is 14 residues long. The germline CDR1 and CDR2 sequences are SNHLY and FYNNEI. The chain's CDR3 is CAGQGGKGSGELFF. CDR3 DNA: TGTGCCGGACAGGGGGGCAAAGGATCCGGGGAGCTGTTTTTT.

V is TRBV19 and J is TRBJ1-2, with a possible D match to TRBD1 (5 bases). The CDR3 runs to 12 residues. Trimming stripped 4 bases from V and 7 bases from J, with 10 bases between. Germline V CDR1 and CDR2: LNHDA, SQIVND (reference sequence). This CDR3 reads CASSTGGVGYTF. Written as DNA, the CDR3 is TGTGCCAGTAGTACCGGGGGGGTTGGCTACACCTTC.

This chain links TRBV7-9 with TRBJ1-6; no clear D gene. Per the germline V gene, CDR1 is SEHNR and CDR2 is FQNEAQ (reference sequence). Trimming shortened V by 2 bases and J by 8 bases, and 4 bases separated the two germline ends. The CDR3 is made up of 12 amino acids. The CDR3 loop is CASSLQDSPLHF. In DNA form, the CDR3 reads TGTGCCAGCAGCTTACAAGATTCACCCCTCCACTTT.

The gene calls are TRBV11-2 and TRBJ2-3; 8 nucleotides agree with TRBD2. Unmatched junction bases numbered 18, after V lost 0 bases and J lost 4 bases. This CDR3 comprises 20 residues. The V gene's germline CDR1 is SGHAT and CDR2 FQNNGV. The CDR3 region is CASSLDVAGLVFAGPDTQYF. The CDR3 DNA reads TGTGCCAGCAGCTTAGACGTAGCGGGGTTGGTATTTGCCGGGCCAGATACGCAGTATTTT.

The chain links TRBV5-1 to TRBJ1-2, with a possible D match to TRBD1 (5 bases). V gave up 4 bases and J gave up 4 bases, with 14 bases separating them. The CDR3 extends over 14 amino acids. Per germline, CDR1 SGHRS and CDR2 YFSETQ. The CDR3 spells CASSTMPGAYGYTF. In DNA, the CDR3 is TGCGCCAGCAGCACCATGCCCGGGGCCTATGGCTACACCTTC.

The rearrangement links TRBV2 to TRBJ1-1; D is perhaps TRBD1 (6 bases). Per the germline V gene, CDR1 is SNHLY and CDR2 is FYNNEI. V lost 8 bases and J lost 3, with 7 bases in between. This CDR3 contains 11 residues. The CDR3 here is CASGQHTEAFF. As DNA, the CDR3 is TGTGCCAGCGGACAGCACACTGAAGCTTTCTTT.

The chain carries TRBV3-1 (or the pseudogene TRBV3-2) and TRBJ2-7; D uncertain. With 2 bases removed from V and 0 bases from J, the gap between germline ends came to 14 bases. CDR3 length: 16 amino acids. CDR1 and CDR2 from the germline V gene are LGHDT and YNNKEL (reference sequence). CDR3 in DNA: TGTGCCAGCAGCCAATCGGGTGGGTATCCCTCCTACGAGCAGTACTTC. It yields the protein CASSQSGGYPSYEQYF.

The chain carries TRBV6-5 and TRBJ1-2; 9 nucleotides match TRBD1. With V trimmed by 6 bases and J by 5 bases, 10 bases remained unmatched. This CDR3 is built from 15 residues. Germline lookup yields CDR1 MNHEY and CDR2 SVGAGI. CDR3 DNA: TGTGCCAGCAGACTGAACAGGGGGCTGTCATATGGCTACACCTTC. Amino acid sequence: CASRLNRGLSYGYTF.

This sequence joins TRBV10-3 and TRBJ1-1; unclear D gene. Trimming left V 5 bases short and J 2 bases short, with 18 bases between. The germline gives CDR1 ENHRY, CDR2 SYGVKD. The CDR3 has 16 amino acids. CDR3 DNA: TGTGCCATCAGTCTCCTCGGGAGCGAGGGTAACACTGAAGCTTTCTTT. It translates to CAISLLGSEGNTEAFF.

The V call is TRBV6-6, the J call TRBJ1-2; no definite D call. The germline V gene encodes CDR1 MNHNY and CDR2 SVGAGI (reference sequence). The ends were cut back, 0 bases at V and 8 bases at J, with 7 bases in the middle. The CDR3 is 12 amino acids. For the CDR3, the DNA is TGTGCCAGCAGTTACTCCCTGGGGGGCTACACCTTC. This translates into CASSYSLGGYTF.

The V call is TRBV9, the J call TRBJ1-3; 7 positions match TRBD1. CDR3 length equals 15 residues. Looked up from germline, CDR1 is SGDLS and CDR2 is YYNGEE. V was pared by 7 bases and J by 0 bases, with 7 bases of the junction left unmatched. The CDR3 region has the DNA TGTGCCAGCGCGAGGGACAGCAACTCTGGAAACACCATATATTTT. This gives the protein CASARDSNSGNTIYF.

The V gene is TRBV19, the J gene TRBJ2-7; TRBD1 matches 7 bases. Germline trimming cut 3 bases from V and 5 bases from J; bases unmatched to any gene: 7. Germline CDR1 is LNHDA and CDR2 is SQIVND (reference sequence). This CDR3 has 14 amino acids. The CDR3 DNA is TGTGCCAGTAGTATTCGACAGGGTCAGGACGAGCAGTACTTC. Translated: CASSIRQGQDEQYF.

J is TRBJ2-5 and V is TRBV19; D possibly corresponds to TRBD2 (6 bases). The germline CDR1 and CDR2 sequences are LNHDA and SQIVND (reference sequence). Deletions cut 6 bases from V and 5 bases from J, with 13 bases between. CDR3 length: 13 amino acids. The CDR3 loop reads CASSSGVAETQYF. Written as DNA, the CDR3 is TGTGCCAGTAGCTCGGGGGTGGCGGAGACCCAGTACTTC.

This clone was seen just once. This chain's CDR3 is CASSYRTGFYGYTF. DNA for the CDR3: TGTGCCAGCAGTTACAGGACAGGGTTCTATGGCTACACCTTC. The chain couples TRBV6-5 to TRBJ1-2; TRBD1 matches at 8 bases. This CDR3 has 14 residues. CDR1 is MNHEY and CDR2 is SVGAGI in the germline V gene. The V and J ends lost 2 bases and 4 bases, in that order; junction bases with no gene match: 3.

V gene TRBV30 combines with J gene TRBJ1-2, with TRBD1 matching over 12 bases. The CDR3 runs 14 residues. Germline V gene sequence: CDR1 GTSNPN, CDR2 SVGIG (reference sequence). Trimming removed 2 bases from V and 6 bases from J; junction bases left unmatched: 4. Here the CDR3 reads CAWSTGTGGDGYTF. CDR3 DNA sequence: TGTGCCTGGAGTACCGGGACAGGGGGCGATGGCTACACCTTC.

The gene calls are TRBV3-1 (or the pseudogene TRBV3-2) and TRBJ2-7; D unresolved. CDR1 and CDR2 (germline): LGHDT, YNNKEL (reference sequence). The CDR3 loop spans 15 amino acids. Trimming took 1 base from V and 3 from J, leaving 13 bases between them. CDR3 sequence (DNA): TGTGCCAGCAGCCAAGGGAACATCCCGATCTACGAGCAGTACTTC. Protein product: CASSQGNIPIYEQYF.

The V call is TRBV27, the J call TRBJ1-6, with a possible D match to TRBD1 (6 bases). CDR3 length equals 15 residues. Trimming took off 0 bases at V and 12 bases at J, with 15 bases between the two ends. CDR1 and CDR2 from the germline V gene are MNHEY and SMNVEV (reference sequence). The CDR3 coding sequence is TGTGCCAGCAGTTTATCGCGAGGGGGGACCAAACCCCTCCACTTT. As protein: CASSLSRGGTKPLHF.

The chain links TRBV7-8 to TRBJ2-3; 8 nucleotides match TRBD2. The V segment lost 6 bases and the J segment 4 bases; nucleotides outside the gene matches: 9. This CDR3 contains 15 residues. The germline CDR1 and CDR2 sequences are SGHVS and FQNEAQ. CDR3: CASRTSGRGADTQYF. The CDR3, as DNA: TGTGCCAGCAGGACCTCAGGGCGGGGGGCAGATACGCAGTATTTT. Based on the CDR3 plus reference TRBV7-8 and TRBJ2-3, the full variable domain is GAGVSQSPRYKVAKRGQDVALRCDPISGHVSLFWYQQALGQGPEFLTYFQNEAQLDKSGLPSDRFFAERPEGSVSTLKIQRTQQEDSAVYLCASRTSGRGADTQYFGPGTRLTVL.

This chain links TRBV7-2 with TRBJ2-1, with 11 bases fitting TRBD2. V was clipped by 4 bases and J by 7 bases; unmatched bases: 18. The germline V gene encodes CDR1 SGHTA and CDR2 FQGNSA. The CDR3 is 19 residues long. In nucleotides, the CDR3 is TGTGCCAGCAGCTCAGTAGTGTTATCGGGGCTAGCGGGGGGTAATGAGCAGTTCTTC. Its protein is CASSSVVLSGLAGGNEQFF.

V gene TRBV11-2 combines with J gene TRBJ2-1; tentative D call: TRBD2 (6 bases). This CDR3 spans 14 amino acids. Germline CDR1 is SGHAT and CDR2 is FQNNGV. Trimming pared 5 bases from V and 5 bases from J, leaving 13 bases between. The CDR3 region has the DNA TGTGCCAGCAGCACCCATTGGGGGGACAATGAGCAGTTCTTC. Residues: CASSTHWGDNEQFF. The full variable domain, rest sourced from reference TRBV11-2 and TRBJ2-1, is EAGVAQSPRYKIIEKRQSVAFWCNPISGHATLYWYQQILGQGPKLLIQFQNNGVVDDSQLPKDRFSAERLKGVDSTLKIQPAKLEDSAVYLCASSTHWGDNEQFFGPGTRLTVL.

CDR3 region: CASSDTGDLYGYTF. As DNA, the CDR3 is TGTGCCAGCAGTGATACAGGGGATCTCTATGGCTACACCTTC. The chain has TRBV6-1 and TRBJ1-2; TRBD1 agrees at 7 bases. This CDR3 is 14 amino acids long. The germline CDR1 and CDR2 sequences are MNHNS and SASEGT. V gave up 3 bases and J gave up 4 bases; unmatched junction bases: 5.

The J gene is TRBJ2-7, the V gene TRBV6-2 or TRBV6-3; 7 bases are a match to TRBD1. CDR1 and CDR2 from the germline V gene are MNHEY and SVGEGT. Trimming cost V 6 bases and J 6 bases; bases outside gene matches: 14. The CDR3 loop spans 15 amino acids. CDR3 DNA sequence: TGTGCCAGCAGCGCGTTCCGGGACAGTGCTTCCGAGCAGTACTTC. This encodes CASSAFRDSASEQYF.

The CDR3 reads CASSQEGDAVDTIYF. CDR3 DNA: TGTGCCAGCAGCCAAGAAGGGGACGCGGTGGACACCATATATTTT. This rearrangement joins TRBV3-1 (or the pseudogene TRBV3-2) to TRBJ1-3, with a weak D call TRBD1 (5 bases). Germline loops: CDR1 LGHDT, CDR2 YNNKEL (reference sequence). The CDR3 loop spans 15 amino acids. With 0 bases removed from V and 8 bases from J, the gap between germline ends came to 14 bases.

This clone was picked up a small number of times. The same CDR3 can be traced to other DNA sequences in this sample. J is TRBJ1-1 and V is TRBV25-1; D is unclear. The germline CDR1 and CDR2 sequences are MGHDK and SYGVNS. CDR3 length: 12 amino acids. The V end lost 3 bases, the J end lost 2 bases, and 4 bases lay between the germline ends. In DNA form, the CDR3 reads TGTGCCAGCAGTGAGTCAAACACTGAAGCTTTCTTT. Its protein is CASSESNTEAFF.

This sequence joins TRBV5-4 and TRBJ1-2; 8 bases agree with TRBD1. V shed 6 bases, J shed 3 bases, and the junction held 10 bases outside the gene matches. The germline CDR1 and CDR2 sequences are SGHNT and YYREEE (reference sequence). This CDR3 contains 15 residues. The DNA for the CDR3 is TGTGCCAGCAACGCCCCCGGACAGGGCGACTATGGCTACACCTTC. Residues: CASNAPGQGDYGYTF.

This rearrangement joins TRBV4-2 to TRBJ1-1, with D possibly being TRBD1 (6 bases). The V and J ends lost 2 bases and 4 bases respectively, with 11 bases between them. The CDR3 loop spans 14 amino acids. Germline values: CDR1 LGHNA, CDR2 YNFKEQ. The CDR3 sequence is CASSQPGQPTEAFF. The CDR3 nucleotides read TGTGCCAGCAGCCAACCAGGACAGCCCACTGAAGCTTTCTTT.

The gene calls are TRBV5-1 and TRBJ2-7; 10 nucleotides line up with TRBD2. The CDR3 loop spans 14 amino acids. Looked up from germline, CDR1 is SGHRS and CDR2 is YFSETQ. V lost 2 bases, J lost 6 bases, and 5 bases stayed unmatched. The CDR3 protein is CASSLAGGKLEQYF. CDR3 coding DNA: TGCGCCAGCAGCTTAGCGGGGGGGAAGCTCGAGCAGTACTTC.

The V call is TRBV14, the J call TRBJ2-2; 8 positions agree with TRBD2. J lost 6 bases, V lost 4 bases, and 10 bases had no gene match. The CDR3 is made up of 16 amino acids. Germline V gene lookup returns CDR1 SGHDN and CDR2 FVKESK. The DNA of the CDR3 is TGTGCCAGCAGCCCGCTGCGGGGGGTGATGGCCGGGGAGCTGTTTTTT. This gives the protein CASSPLRGVMAGELFF.

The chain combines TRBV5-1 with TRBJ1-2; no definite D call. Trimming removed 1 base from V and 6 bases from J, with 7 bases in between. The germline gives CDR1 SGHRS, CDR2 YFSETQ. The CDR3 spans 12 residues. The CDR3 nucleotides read TGCGCCAGCAGCTTGTATATGGATGGCTACACCTTC. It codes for CASSLYMDGYTF.

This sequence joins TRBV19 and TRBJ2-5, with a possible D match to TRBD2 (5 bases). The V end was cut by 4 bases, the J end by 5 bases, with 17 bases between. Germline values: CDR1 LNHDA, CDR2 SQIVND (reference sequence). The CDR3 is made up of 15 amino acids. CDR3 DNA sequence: TGTGCCAGTAGTACCCGGACGGGCCCGGGGGAGACCCAGTACTTC. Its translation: CASSTRTGPGETQYF.